The next 9 T cell receptor beta chains were all read from a single sample in a study of CD8 T cells in Susac syndrome. With random hexamers, reverse transcription was performed on roughly 0.45 to 1 ug of RNA. TCRdb independently ran MiXCR on the immunoSEQ multiplex PCR reads; one entry per CDR3 protein. The sample lists about 94,000 distinct CDR3 sequences; roughly 94% were seen once. The sequenced material came from CD4+ T cells from PBMCs. These receptors came from a human donor with Susac syndrome.

In this sample, this clonotype turned up once. The chain uses TRBV14 and TRBJ2-5; 8 bases are a match to TRBD1. CDR1 and CDR2 (germline): SGHDN, FVKESK. V was pared by 3 bases and J by 4 bases, with 25 bases of the junction left unmatched. The CDR3 is 21 residues long. CDR3 sequence (DNA): TGTGCCAGCAGCCAGGAACAAACCCATTACGAGAGAGTTCAGGGGGCAGAGACCCAGTACTTC. Protein product: CASSQEQTHYERVQGAETQYF.

CDR3 sequence (DNA): TGCAGCGTCCGAGGGGGCGAGTTAGCCCAAGAGACCCAGTACTTC. This sequence encodes CSVRGGELAQETQYF. The chain couples TRBV29-1 to TRBJ2-5; 7 nucleotides agree with TRBD1. The CDR3 sequence is 15 residues long. Losses at the gene ends were 6 bases for V and 1 base for J; bases not matched to a gene: 11. Germline V lookup: CDR1 SQVTM, CDR2 ANQGSEA.

The genes are TRBV20-1 and TRBJ1-6; TRBD1 is a possible D gene (5 bases). The germline V gene encodes CDR1 DFQATT and CDR2 SNEGSKA (reference sequence). The CDR3 has 14 amino acids. The V end lost 1 base, the J end lost 9 bases, and 13 bases lay between the germline ends. The DNA of the CDR3 is TGCAGTGCTAGAGGGGGGGAAGAGGTTTCACCCCTCCACTTT. It yields the protein CSARGGEEVSPLHF.

V gene TRBV11-2 combines with J gene TRBJ2-3; 9 bases are shared with TRBD2. Trimming took 3 bases from V and 5 from J; bases not matched to a gene: 6. The CDR3 length is 15 residues. Looked up from germline, CDR1 is SGHAT and CDR2 is FQNNGV. This CDR3 is CASSLGGGAQDTQYF. The CDR3 nucleotides are TGTGCCAGCAGCTTGGGCGGGGGGGCCCAAGATACGCAGTATTTT.

The chain has TRBV6-5 and TRBJ1-2; 7 nucleotides match TRBD1. CDR1 MNHEY and CDR2 SVGAGI come from the germline V gene. The J segment lost 9 bases and the V segment lost 6 bases, leaving 10 bases of the junction unmatched. The CDR3 loop spans 13 amino acids. CDR3 DNA sequence: TGTGCCAGCAGGCAACAGGGGCCGGCCCGCTACACCTTC. Amino acids: CASRQQGPARYTF.

The J gene is TRBJ2-7, the V gene TRBV27, with D uncertain. Germline lookup yields CDR1 MNHEY and CDR2 SMNVEV (reference sequence). The V end was cut by 6 bases, the J end by 5 bases, with 17 bases between. The CDR3 contains 14 residues. CDR3 amino acids: CASSIRAGIDEQYF. For the CDR3, the DNA is TGTGCCAGCAGCATACGGGCCGGAATCGACGAGCAGTACTTC.

This rearrangement joins TRBV6-5 to TRBJ2-5, with TRBD2 identical over 7 bases. The CDR3 consists of 15 residues. With 5 bases clipped from V and 2 bases from J, the junction kept 8 bases outside the gene matches. Germline V gene data show CDR1 as MNHEY and CDR2 as SVGAGI. CDR3 in DNA: TGTGCCAGCAGTGGGCCCCTAGCGGCTCAAGAGACCCAGTACTTC. It translates to CASSGPLAAQETQYF.

This rearrangement joins TRBV11-2 to TRBJ2-3; maybe TRBD2 (6 bases). Germline assignment: CDR1 SGHAT and CDR2 FQNNGV. With 2 bases removed from V and 4 bases from J, the gap between germline ends came to 10 bases. The CDR3 totals 14 residues. The CDR3 here is CASSLTPGADTQYF. CDR3 DNA sequence: TGTGCCAGCAGCTTAACCCCGGGGGCAGATACGCAGTATTTT.

The V call is TRBV20-1, the J call TRBJ2-5; D is unclear. Germline-derived CDR1 and CDR2 are DFQATT and SNEGSKA (reference sequence). The CDR3 spans 11 residues. V lost 5 bases and J 5 bases, leaving 9 bases between the germline ends. The chain's CDR3 is CSALSDETQYF. The CDR3 DNA sequence: TGCAGTGCTTTAAGCGACGAGACCCAGTACTTC.